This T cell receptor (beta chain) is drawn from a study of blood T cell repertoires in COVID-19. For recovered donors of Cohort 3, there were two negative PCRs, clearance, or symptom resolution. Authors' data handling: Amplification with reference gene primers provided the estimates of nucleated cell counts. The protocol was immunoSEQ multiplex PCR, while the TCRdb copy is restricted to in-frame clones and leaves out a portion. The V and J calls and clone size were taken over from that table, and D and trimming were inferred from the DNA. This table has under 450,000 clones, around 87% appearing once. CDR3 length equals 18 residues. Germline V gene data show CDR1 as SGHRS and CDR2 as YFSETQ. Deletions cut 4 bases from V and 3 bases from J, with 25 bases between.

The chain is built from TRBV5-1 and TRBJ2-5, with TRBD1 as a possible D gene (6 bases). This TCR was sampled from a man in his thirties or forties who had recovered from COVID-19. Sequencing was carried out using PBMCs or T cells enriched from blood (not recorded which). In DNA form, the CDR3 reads TGCGCCAGCAGCCTTGGGGGCGTTTTGAGCGAGAGAGAAGAGACCCAGTACTTC. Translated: CASSLGGVLSEREETQYF. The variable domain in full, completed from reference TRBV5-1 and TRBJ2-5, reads KAGVTQTPRYLIKTRGQQVTLSCSPISGHRSVSWYQQTPGQGLQFLFEYFSETQRNKGNFPGRFSGRQFSNSRSEMNVSTLELGDSALYLCASSLGGVLSEREETQYFGPGTRLLVL.